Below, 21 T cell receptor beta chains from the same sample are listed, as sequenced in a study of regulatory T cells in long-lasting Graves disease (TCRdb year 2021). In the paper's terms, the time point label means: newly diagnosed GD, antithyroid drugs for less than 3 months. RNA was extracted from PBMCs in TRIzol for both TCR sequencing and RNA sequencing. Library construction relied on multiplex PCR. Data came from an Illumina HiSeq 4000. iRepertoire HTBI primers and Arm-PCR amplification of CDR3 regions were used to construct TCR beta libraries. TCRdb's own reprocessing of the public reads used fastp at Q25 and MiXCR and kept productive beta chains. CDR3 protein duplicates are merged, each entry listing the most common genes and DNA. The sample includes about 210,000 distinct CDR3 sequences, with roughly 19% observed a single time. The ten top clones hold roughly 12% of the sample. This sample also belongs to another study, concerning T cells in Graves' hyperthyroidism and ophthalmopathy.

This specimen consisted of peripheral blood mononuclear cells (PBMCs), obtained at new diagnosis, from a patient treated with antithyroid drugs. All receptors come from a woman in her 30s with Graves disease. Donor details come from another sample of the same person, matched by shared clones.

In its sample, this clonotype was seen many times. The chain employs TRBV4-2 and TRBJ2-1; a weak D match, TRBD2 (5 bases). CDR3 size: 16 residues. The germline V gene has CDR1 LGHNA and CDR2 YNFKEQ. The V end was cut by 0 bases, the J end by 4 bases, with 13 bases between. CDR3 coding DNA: TGTGCCAGCAGCCAAGAGGCGGGCTATGGGTACAATGAGCAGTTCTTC. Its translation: CASSQEAGYGYNEQFF.

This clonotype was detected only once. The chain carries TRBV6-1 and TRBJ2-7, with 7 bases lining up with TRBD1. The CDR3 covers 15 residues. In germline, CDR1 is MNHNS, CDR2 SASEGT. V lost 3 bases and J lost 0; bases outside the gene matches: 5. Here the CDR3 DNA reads TGTGCCAGCAGTGAGAGGGACAGACACTCCTACGAGCAGTACTTC. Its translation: CASSERDRHSYEQYF.

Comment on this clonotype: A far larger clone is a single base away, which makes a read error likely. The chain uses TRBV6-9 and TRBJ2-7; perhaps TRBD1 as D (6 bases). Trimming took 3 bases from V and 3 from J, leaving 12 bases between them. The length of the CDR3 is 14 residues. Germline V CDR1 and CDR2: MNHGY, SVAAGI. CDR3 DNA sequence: TGTGCCAGCAGTTACCCAGGGGTCGGCTACGAGCAGTACTTC. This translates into CASSYPGVGYEQYF.

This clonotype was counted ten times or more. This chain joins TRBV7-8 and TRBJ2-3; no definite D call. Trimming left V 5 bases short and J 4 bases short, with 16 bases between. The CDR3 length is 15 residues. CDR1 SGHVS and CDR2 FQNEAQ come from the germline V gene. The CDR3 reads CASSPRSDTADTQYF. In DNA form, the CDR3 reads TGTGCCAGCAGCCCAAGGTCTGACACGGCAGATACGCAGTATTTT.

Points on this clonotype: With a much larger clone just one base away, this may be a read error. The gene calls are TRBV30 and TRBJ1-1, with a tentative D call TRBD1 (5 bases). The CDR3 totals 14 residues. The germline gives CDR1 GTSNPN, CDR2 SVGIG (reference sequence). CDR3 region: CGWSVLRGPSEAFF. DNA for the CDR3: TGTGGCTGGAGTGTACTGAGGGGACCGTCTGAAGCTTTCTTT.

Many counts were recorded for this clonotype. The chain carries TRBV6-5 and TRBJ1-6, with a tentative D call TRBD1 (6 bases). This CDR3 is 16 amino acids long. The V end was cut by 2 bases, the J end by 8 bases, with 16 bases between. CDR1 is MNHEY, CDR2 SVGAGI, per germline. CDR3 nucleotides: TGTGCCAGCAGTTACCGGGGGGGCCCCTCGGATTCACCCCTCCACTTT. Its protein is CASSYRGGPSDSPLHF.

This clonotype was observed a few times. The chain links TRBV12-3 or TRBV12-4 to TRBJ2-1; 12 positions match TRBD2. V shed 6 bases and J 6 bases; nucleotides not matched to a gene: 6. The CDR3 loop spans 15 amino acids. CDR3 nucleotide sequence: TGTGCCAGCAGCGGTACTAGCGGGGGGCCCAATGAGCAGTTCTTC. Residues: CASSGTSGGPNEQFF.

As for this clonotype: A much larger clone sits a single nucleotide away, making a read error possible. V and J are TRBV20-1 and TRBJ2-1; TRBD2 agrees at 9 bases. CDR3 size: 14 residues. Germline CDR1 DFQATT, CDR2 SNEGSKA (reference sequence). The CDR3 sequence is CGASGLALYNEQFF. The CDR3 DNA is TGCGGTGCTAGTGGACTAGCGCTCTACAATGAGCAGTTCTTC.

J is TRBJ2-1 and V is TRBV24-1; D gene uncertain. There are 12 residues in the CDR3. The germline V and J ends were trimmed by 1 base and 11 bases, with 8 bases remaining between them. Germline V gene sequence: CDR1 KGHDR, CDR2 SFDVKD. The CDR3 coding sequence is TGTGCCACCAGTGATTTAACTATTCAGCAGTTCTTC. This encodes CATSDLTIQQFF.

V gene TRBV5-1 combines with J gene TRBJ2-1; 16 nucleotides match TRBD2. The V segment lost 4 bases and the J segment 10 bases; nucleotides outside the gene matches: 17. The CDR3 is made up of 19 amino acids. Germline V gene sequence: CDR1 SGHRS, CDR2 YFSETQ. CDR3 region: CASSASGLAGGRSSYEQFF. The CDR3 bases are TGCGCCAGCAGCGCCTCGGGACTAGCGGGAGGGAGGAGCTCCTACGAGCAGTTCTTC.

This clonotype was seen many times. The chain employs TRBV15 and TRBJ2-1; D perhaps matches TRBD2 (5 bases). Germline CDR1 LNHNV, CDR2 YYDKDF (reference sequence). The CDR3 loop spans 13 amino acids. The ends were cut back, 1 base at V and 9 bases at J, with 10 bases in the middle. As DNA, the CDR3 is TGTGCCACCAGCAGAGCCCCGGGGAGTGAGCAGTTCTTC. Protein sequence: CATSRAPGSEQFF.

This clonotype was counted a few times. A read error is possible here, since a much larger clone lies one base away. The CDR3 DNA reads as TGCAGCGTTGATTACGGGGTGGCCGGCTACATCTTC. Protein: CSVDYGVAGYIF. The V call is TRBV29-1, the J call TRBJ1-2; no firm D call. The germline gives CDR1 SQVTM, CDR2 ANQGSEA. This CDR3 region has 12 residues.

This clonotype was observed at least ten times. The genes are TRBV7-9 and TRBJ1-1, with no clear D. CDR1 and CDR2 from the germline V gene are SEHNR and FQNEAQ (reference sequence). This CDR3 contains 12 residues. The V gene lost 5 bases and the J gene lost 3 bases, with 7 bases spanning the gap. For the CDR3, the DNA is TGTGCCAGCAGCGAATCGTACACTGAAGCTTTCTTT. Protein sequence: CASSESYTEAFF.

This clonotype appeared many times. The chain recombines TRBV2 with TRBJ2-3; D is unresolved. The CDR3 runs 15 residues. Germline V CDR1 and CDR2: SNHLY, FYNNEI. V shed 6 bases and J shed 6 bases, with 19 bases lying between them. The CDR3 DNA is TGTGCCAGCAGAACTCCGGGCCCTAAAGCCGATACGCAGTATTTT. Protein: CASRTPGPKADTQYF.

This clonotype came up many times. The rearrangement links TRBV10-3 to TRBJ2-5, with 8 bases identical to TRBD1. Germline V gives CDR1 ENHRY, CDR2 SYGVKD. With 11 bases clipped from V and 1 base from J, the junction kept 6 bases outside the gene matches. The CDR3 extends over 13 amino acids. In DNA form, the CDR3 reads TGTGCCGCCGGGACAGGCCTCCAAGAGACCCAGTACTTC. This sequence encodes CAAGTGLQETQYF.

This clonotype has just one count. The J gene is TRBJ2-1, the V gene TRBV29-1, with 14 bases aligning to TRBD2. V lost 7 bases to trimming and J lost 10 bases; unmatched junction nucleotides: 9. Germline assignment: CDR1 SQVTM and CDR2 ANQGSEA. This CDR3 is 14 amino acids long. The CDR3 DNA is TGCAGCGCAAACGGACTAGCGGGAGGAGAGGAGCAGTTCTTC. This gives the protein CSANGLAGGEEQFF.

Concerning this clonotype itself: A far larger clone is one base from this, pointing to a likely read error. The CDR3 coding sequence is TGTGCCAGCAGTCCCGCAGGGAAGAACACTGAAGCTTTCTTT. It codes for CASSPAGKNTEAFF. The genes are TRBV2 and TRBJ1-1; D possibly corresponds to TRBD1 (5 bases). CDR1 is SNHLY and CDR2 is FYNNEI in the germline V gene. Trimming left V 5 bases short and J 1 base short, with 11 bases between. This CDR3 has 14 residues.

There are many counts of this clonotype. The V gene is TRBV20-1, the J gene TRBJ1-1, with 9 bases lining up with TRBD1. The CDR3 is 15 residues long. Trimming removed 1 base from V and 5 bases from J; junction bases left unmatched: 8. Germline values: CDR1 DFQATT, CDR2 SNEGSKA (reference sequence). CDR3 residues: CSARAEGQGRTEAFF. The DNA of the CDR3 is TGCAGTGCTAGAGCCGAGGGACAGGGAAGGACTGAAGCTTTCTTT.

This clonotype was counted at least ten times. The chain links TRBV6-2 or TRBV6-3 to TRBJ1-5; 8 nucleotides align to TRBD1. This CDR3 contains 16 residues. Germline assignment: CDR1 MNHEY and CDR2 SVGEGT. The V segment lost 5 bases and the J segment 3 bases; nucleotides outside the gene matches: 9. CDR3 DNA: TGTGCCAGCAGTCGACAGGGGAGCGGGATCAATCAGCCCCAGCATTTT. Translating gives CASSRQGSGINQPQHF.

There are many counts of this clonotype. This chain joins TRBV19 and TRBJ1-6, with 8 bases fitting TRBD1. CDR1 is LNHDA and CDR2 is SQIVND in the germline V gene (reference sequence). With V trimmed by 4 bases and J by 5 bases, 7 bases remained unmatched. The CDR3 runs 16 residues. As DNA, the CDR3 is TGTGCCAGTAGTAGCCGACAGGGGCTAAATAATTCACCCCTCCACTTT. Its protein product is CASSSRQGLNNSPLHF. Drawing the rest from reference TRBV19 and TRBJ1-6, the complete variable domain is DGGITQSPKYLFRKEGQNVTLSCEQNLNHDAMYWYRQDPGQGLRLIYYSQIVNDFQKGDIAEGYSVSREKKESFPLTVTSAQKNPTAFYLCASSSRQGLNNSPLHFGNGTRLTVT.

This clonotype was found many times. Written as DNA, the CDR3 is TGCAGTGCTAGAGAAGGCGCGGGAGTGGGTAATGAGCAGTTCTTC. Its protein is CSAREGAGVGNEQFF. V gene TRBV20-1 combines with J gene TRBJ2-1, with 7 bases that match TRBD2. The CDR3 is 15 residues long. Germline V gene sequence: CDR1 DFQATT, CDR2 SNEGSKA (reference sequence). Trimming removed 0 bases from V and 7 bases from J; junction bases left unmatched: 9.